This T cell receptor beta chain emerged from a study of tumor-infiltrating lymphocytes in localized non-small cell lung cancer. Repertoires were generated with immunoSEQ multiplex PCR, while TCRdb's copy carries only in-frame clones and drops some. The sample lists a few thousand clones; 90% to 96% were seen once. CDR3 length equals 12 residues. The germline gives CDR1 GTSNPN, CDR2 SVGIG (reference sequence). Trimming cost V 8 bases and J 0 bases, with 9 bases left between them. What was sequenced was uninvolved lung tissue not adjacent to the tumor. This clonotype was obtained from a human donor with non-small cell lung cancer. V usage is TRBV30 and J usage is TRBJ2-3; D is unclear. The CDR3 loop reads CARDTSTDTQYF. In DNA, the CDR3 is TGTGCCAGGGATACTAGCACAGATACGCAGTATTTT.